This T cell receptor (beta chain) emerged from a study of regulatory T cells in long-lasting Graves disease. Time point given: newly diagnosed GD, antithyroid drugs for less than 3 months. RNA extracted from PBMCs served as the sequencing template. As a group, patients came from one endocrinology department in Xi'an, China. Building the TCR beta libraries relied on iRepertoire HTBI primers, and CDR3 regions underwent Arm-PCR. One entry per CDR3 protein results from TCRdb running MiXCR on the multiplex PCR reads. This table has 500,000 or so distinct CDR3 sequences, 15% to 20% appearing once. This sample also appeared in a second study, on T cells in Graves' hyperthyroidism and ophthalmopathy. Turning to that study: Exclusions: uncontrolled infection, other autoimmune disease, pregnancy, lactation. The blood repertoire included most of the expanded thyroid clonotypes above 0.001.

The TCR originated in a man aged 40-55 years with Graves disease. Sequencing was performed on peripheral blood mononuclear cells (PBMCs), taken at new diagnosis, from a patient treated with antithyroid drugs.

The CDR3 region is CASSQVHREGTEAFF. The CDR3 DNA follows: TGTGCCAGCAGCCAAGTCCACAGGGAGGGCACTGAAGCTTTCTTT. The V call is TRBV4-2, the J call TRBJ1-1; weak D call: TRBD1 (6 bases). Germline V gene data show CDR1 as LGHNA and CDR2 as YNFKEQ. Trimming took off 1 base at V and 4 bases at J, with 13 bases between the two ends. The CDR3 length is 15 residues.